What follows are 2 T cell receptor beta chains derived from one specimen sequenced in a study of T cells in Graves' hyperthyroidism and ophthalmopathy. TCR beta CDR3 region amplification was performed from RNA transcripts. A set of HTBI primers served as the primers for a first-round RT-PCR of the TCR CDR3. Using its own MiXCR run on the multiplex PCR reads, TCRdb lists one record per CDR3 protein. Among around 250,000 distinct CDR3 sequences listed, roughly 15% were seen once. The sequenced material came from blood. The source of these receptors is a woman aged 40 to 55 with Graves' hyperthyroidism that later progressed to Graves' ophthalmopathy.

This clonotype came up many times. The chain has TRBV28 and TRBJ2-7; D not certain. The CDR3 spans 15 residues. The V gene's germline CDR1 is MDHEN and CDR2 SYDVKM. Trimming shortened V by 6 bases and J by 2 bases, and 17 bases separated the two germline ends. The CDR3 spells CASSRPAGNTYEQYF. The CDR3 nucleotides read TGTGCCAGCAGCCGCCCGGCAGGTAATACCTACGAGCAGTACTTC.

The chain uses TRBV12-3 or TRBV12-4 and TRBJ1-2, with D unresolved. The CDR3 has 12 amino acids. The ends were cut back, 3 bases at V and 5 bases at J, with 7 bases in the middle. CDR3 bases: TGTGCCAGCAGTTTTTTCGGGTATGGCTACACCTTC. This codes for CASSFFGYGYTF.